This T cell receptor (beta chain) came from a study of OX40 agonist ivuxolimab in advanced cancers. About the study: Clinicians treated patients with ivuxolimab, an agonistic anti-OX40 (CD134) antibody. The study gave patients intravenous ivuxolimab at 0.01 to 10 mg/kg every 2 weeks. Age averaged 60 years (range about 20 to 79), and around 87% were male.

Blood specimens came from baseline, cycle 4 day 1, and cycle 7 day 1. The method was immunoSEQ multiplex PCR; TCRdb's version includes in-frame clones alone and lacks a portion of them. The data hold 50,000 to 60,000 clones, with roughly nine tenths observed a single time. With 6 bases clipped from V and 5 bases from J, the junction kept 6 bases outside the gene matches. CDR1 and CDR2 from the germline V gene are SQVTM and ANQGSEA. CDR3 size: 12 residues. This TCR came from an adult with an advanced solid tumor such as melanoma, head and neck, liver or kidney cancer. The rearrangement joins TRBV29-1 to TRBJ2-7; 8 positions match TRBD1. The sequences come from CD4+ or CD8+ T cells sorted from blood, collected in a trial of the OX40 agonist ivuxolimab. The CDR3 sequence: CSVGQGGHEQYF. DNA of the CDR3: TGCAGCGTCGGACAGGGCGGCCACGAGCAGTACTTC.